A selection of T cell receptor beta chains follows, all from one sample in a study of blood T cell repertoires in COVID-19. The table came from immunoSEQ multiplex PCR; TCRdb's copy has only in-frame clones and leaves some out. The sample lists some 210,000 clones, 84% occurring once. Sequencing used peripheral blood. The receptor set was obtained from a woman aged 50 to 60 with active or convalescent COVID-19. Both conserved end residues are part of each CDR3. Each record gives: J gene, D gene, CDR3 length, clone size, V gene, CDR3 protein, CDR3 DNA. A D gene is named only where the DNA matches it firmly. Size is omitted from some rows. Given values are once, few, many or a class for expanded clones.

J: TRBJ1-1
D: -
length: 13
size: -
V: TRBV28
CDR3: CASSSPGNTEAFF
DNA: TGTGCCAGCAGTTCCCCGGGGAACACTGAAGCTTTCTTT

J: TRBJ1-1
D: TRBD1
length: 13
size: -
V: TRBV5-1
CDR3: CASSTGGVTEAFF
DNA: TGCGCCAGTTCGACAGGGGGCGTCACTGAAGCTTTCTTT

J: TRBJ2-3
D: TRBD1
length: 14
size: -
V: TRBV10-1
CDR3: CASSDEGATDTQYF
DNA: TGCGCCAGCAGTGACGAGGGGGCCACAGATACGCAGTATTTT

J: TRBJ1-5
D: TRBD1
length: 17
size: -
V: TRBV6-1
CDR3: CASSDPQGAVGNQPQHF
DNA: TGTGCCAGCAGTGACCCACAGGGGGCCGTCGGCAATCAGCCCCAGCATTTT

J: TRBJ1-2
D: -
length: 15
size: -
V: TRBV28
CDR3: CASSFGLDSPYGYTF
DNA: TGTGCCAGCAGTTTTGGTTTAGACAGTCCCTATGGCTACACCTTC

J: TRBJ1-6
D: -
length: 15
size: -
V: TRBV28
CDR3: CASRDNTPDNSPLHF
DNA: TGTGCCAGCCGGGACAACACGCCCGATAATTCACCCCTCCACTTT

J: TRBJ1-4
D: -
length: 12
size: -
V: TRBV10-3
CDR3: CAISTAGEKLFF
DNA: TGTGCCATCAGTACCGCCGGTGAAAAACTGTTTTTT

J: TRBJ1-5
D: -
length: 16
size: once
V: TRBV6-4
CDR3: CASSRGEGIKNQPQHF
DNA: TGTGCCAGCTCCCGCGGAGAGGGAATAAAAAATCAGCCCCAGCATTTT

J: TRBJ1-2
D: -
length: 13
size: -
V: TRBV7-9
CDR3: CASSLIRDTGYTF
DNA: TGTGCCAGCAGTTTAATTCGAGACACTGGCTACACCTTC

J: TRBJ1-2
D: -
length: 11
size: -
V: TRBV3-1/TRBV3-2
CDR3: CASRRGGLTHF
DNA: TGTGCCAGCAGAAGGGGGGGCCTAACCCACTTC

J: TRBJ1-1
D: -
length: 16
size: once
V: TRBV7-7
CDR3: CASSPPKMMMNTEAFF
DNA: TGTGCCAGCAGCCCCCCTAAAATGATGATGAACACTGAAGCTTTCTTT

J: TRBJ1-1
D: -
length: 14
size: -
V: TRBV6-5
CDR3: CASSYSRGGTEAFF
DNA: TGTGCCAGCAGTTACTCCCGGGGGGGAACTGAAGCTTTCTTT

J: TRBJ2-7
D: -
length: 16
size: -
V: TRBV6-5
CDR3: CASSYSITGTSYEQYF
DNA: TGTGCCAGCAGTTACTCGATTACAGGGACATCTTACGAGCAGTACTTC

J: TRBJ2-7
D: TRBD1
length: 15
size: -
V: TRBV7-2
CDR3: CASSTTRDRRYEQYF
DNA: TGTGCCAGCAGCACAACCCGGGACAGGCGATACGAGCAGTACTTC

J: TRBJ2-6
D: -
length: 14
size: -
V: TRBV3-1/TRBV3-2
CDR3: CASQQVSGANVLTF
DNA: TGTGCCAGCCAACAGGTGTCTGGGGCCAACGTCCTGACTTTC

J: TRBJ2-5
D: -
length: 15
size: once
V: TRBV6-5
CDR3: CASSYSSGGRETQYF
DNA: TGTGCCAGCAGTTACTCGAGTGGCGGGCGGGAGACCCAGTACTTC

J: TRBJ2-1
D: TRBD2
length: 15
size: -
V: TRBV11-3
CDR3: CASSLDGLAGREQFF
DNA: TGTGCCAGCAGCTTAGACGGACTAGCGGGACGGGAGCAGTTCTTC

J: TRBJ1-1
D: -
length: 13
size: -
V: TRBV10-3
CDR3: CAITGGIDTEAFF
DNA: TGTGCCATCACCGGCGGTATAGACACTGAAGCTTTCTTT

J: TRBJ1-3
D: -
length: 16
size: -
V: TRBV6-5
CDR3: CASSYSATVSGNTIYF
DNA: TGTGCCAGCAGTTACTCGGCGACAGTATCTGGAAACACCATATATTTT

J: TRBJ2-2
D: TRBD1
length: 14
size: few
V: TRBV11-2
CDR3: CASSTGANTGELFF
DNA: TGTGCCAGCAGCACAGGGGCAAACACCGGGGAGCTGTTTTTT

J: TRBJ2-2
D: TRBD1
length: 15
size: -
V: TRBV30
CDR3: CAWSETGGASGELFF
DNA: TGTGCCTGGAGTGAAACAGGGGGCGCGTCCGGGGAGCTGTTTTTT

J: TRBJ1-5
D: -
length: 16
size: -
V: TRBV12-5
CDR3: CASALGAEYSNQPQHF
DNA: TGTGCTAGTGCCCTGGGGGCGGAATATAGCAATCAGCCCCAGCATTTT

J: TRBJ2-7
D: TRBD1
length: 15
size: -
V: TRBV5-4
CDR3: CASSPGQGRTDEQYF
DNA: TGTGCCAGCAGCCCGGGACAGGGAAGAACGGACGAGCAGTACTTC

J: TRBJ2-3
D: -
length: 14
size: -
V: TRBV28
CDR3: CASSLIGASDTQYF
DNA: TGTGCCAGCAGTTTAATAGGGGCAAGTGATACGCAGTATTTT

J: TRBJ1-1
D: TRBD1
length: 19
size: -
V: TRBV6-1
CDR3: CASSEATLRDRGRYTEAFF
DNA: TGTGCCAGCAGTGAAGCGACTCTCCGGGACAGGGGGCGCTACACTGAAGCTTTCTTT

J: TRBJ1-2
D: TRBD1
length: 14
size: few
V: TRBV2
CDR3: CASSSPGTGYGYTF
DNA: TGTGCCAGCAGTTCTCCCGGGACAGGGTATGGCTACACCTTC

J: TRBJ1-2
D: TRBD1
length: 15
size: -
V: TRBV18
CDR3: CASSPLPGQGYGYTF
DNA: TGTGCCAGCTCACCACTACCGGGACAGGGATATGGCTACACCTTC

J: TRBJ2-1
D: TRBD2
length: 12
size: few
V: TRBV12-3/TRBV12-4
CDR3: CASTGGYNEQFF
DNA: TGTGCCTCAACGGGAGGCTACAATGAGCAGTTCTTC

J: TRBJ2-5
D: -
length: 15
size: once
V: TRBV5-6
CDR3: CASSFKQVLQETQYF
DNA: TGTGCCAGCAGCTTTAAGCAGGTTTTGCAAGAGACCCAGTACTTC

J: TRBJ1-2
D: -
length: 14
size: -
V: TRBV11-2
CDR3: CASSLNSPNYGYTF
DNA: TGTGCCAGCAGCTTAAACAGTCCTAACTATGGCTACACCTTC

J: TRBJ1-6
D: -
length: 16
size: -
V: TRBV7-3
CDR3: CASSLASTAYNSPLHF
DNA: TGTGCCAGCAGCTTGGCGTCGACAGCCTATAATTCACCCCTCCACTTT

J: TRBJ1-4
D: -
length: 16
size: few
V: TRBV5-1
CDR3: CASSLGLQGDYEKLFF
DNA: TGCGCCAGCAGCTTAGGGTTACAGGGTGATTATGAAAAACTGTTTTTT

J: TRBJ2-7
D: -
length: 15
size: -
V: TRBV28
CDR3: CASSWAGVRGYEQYF
DNA: TGTGCCAGCAGTTGGGCCGGAGTTCGGGGCTACGAGCAGTACTTC

J: TRBJ2-7
D: TRBD1
length: 14
size: -
V: TRBV5-1
CDR3: CASSLGQGALEQYF
DNA: TGCGCCAGCAGCTTAGGACAGGGGGCGTTGGAGCAGTACTTC

J: TRBJ2-7
D: TRBD2
length: 15
size: -
V: TRBV28
CDR3: CASSHSLAGDYEQYF
DNA: TGTGCCAGCAGTCACTCACTAGCGGGAGATTACGAGCAGTACTTC

J: TRBJ1-5
D: -
length: 15
size: -
V: TRBV7-7
CDR3: CASSLAPGHCQPQHF
DNA: TGTGCCAGCAGCTTAGCGCCGGGACATTGTCAGCCCCAGCATTTT

J: TRBJ1-2
D: TRBD1
length: 12
size: -
V: TRBV29-1
CDR3: CSVIDRELGYTF
DNA: TGCAGCGTTATCGACAGGGAGCTCGGCTACACCTTC

J: TRBJ1-1
D: -
length: 11
size: -
V: TRBV7-2
CDR3: CASLRNTEAFF
DNA: TGTGCCAGCTTGAGGAACACTGAAGCTTTCTTT

J: TRBJ1-2
D: -
length: 13
size: -
V: TRBV19
CDR3: CASSIDPGYGYTF
DNA: TGTGCCAGTAGTATAGATCCAGGCTATGGCTACACCTTC

J: TRBJ1-2
D: -
length: 14
size: -
V: TRBV5-6
CDR3: CASSWGGANYGYTF
DNA: TGTGCCAGCAGCTGGGGAGGGGCTAACTATGGCTACACCTTC

J: TRBJ1-2
D: TRBD1
length: 12
size: -
V: TRBV12-3/TRBV12-4
CDR3: CAGSTGWDGYTF
DNA: TGTGCCGGATCGACAGGGTGGGATGGCTACACCTTC

J: TRBJ1-2
D: TRBD1
length: 12
size: -
V: TRBV30
CDR3: CAWNRGDYGYTF
DNA: TGTGCCTGGAACAGGGGTGACTATGGCTACACCTTC

J: TRBJ1-2
D: -
length: 15
size: -
V: TRBV9
CDR3: CASSVGGDSDYGYTF
DNA: TGTGCCAGCAGCGTAGGGGGGGACTCTGACTATGGCTACACCTTC

J: TRBJ2-7
D: -
length: 8
size: -
V: TRBV20-1
CDR3: CSAGEQYF
DNA: TGCAGTGCCGGCGAGCAGTACTTC

J: TRBJ1-2
D: -
length: 16
size: -
V: TRBV7-6
CDR3: CASSPRPGPSNYGYTF
DNA: TGTGCCAGCAGCCCTAGGCCAGGTCCTAGCAACTATGGCTACACCTTC

J: TRBJ1-5
D: -
length: 14
size: -
V: TRBV18
CDR3: CASSPTAGNQPQHF
DNA: TGTGCCAGCTCACCTACGGCGGGCAATCAGCCCCAGCATTTT

J: TRBJ2-3
D: -
length: 14
size: -
V: TRBV11-2
CDR3: CASSLGSESDTQYF
DNA: TGTGCCAGCAGCTTGGGGAGCGAGTCAGATACGCAGTATTTT

J: TRBJ1-1
D: -
length: 13
size: -
V: TRBV6-5
CDR3: CASTRDANTEAFF
DNA: TGTGCCAGCACCCGGGATGCGAACACTGAAGCTTTCTTT

J: TRBJ1-1
D: -
length: 12
size: -
V: TRBV2
CDR3: CASSGPGAEAFF
DNA: TGTGCCAGCAGTGGGCCGGGGGCTGAAGCTTTCTTT

J: TRBJ1-3
D: -
length: 15
size: -
V: TRBV28
CDR3: CASFGSLSSGNTIYF
DNA: TGTGCCAGTTTTGGGAGTTTAAGCTCTGGAAACACCATATATTTT

J: TRBJ1-5
D: TRBD1
length: 19
size: -
V: TRBV11-3
CDR3: CASSPYTRDRRYSNQPQHF
DNA: TGTGCCAGCAGCCCCTACACCCGGGACAGGAGGTATAGCAATCAGCCCCAGCATTTT

J: TRBJ1-3
D: -
length: 14
size: once
V: TRBV28
CDR3: CASSPGGSGNTIYF
DNA: TGTGCCAGCAGCCCTGGGGGGAGCGGAAACACCATATATTTT

J: TRBJ2-2
D: -
length: 14
size: -
V: TRBV5-4
CDR3: CASSSPRGTGELFF
DNA: TGTGCCAGCAGTTCCCCCCGGGGCACCGGGGAGCTGTTTTTT